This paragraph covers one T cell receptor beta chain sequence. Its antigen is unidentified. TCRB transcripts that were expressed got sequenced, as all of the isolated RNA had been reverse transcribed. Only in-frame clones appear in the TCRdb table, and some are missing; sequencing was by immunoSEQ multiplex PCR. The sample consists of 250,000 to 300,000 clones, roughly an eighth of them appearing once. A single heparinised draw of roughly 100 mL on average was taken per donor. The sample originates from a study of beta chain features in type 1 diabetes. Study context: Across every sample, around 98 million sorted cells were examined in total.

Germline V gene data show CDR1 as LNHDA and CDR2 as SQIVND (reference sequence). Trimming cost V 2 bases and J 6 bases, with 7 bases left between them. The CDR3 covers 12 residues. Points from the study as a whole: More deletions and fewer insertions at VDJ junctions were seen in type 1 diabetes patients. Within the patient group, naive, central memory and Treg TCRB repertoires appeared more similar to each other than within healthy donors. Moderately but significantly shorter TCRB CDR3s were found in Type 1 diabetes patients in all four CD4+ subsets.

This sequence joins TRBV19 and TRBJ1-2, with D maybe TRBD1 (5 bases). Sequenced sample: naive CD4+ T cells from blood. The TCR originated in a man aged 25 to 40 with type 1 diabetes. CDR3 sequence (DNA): TGTGCCAGTAGTATACAGGGCCATGGCTACACCTTC. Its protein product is CASSIQGHGYTF.